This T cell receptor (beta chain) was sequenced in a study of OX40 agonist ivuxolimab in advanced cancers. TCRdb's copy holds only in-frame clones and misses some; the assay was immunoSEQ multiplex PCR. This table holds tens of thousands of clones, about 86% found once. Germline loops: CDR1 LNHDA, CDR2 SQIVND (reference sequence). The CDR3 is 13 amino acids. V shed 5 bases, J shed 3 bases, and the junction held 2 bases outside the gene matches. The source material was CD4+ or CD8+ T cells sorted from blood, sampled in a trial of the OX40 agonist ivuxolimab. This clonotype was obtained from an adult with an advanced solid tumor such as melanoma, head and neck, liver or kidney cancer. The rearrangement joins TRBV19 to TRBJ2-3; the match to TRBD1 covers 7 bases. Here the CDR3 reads CASSPRGTDTQYF. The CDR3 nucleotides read TGTGCCAGTAGTCCCAGGGGGACAGATACGCAGTATTTT.